One sample yielded the 4 T cell receptor beta chains listed below, sequenced in a study of cytomegalovirus exposure and HLA in healthy donors. Only in-frame clones appear in the TCRdb table, and some are missing; sequencing was by immunoSEQ multiplex PCR. The sample holds approximately 130,000 clones; approximately 90% are singletons and the top ten take about 1.9%. What was sequenced was PBMCs. These receptors were taken from a woman aged 18 to 35 in good health and CMV-seronegative.

This clone came up a few times. The chain has TRBV6-6 and TRBJ2-3; TRBD1 is a possible D gene (5 bases). CDR1 and CDR2 from the germline V gene are MNHNY and SVGAGI (reference sequence). Trimming stripped 2 bases from V and 3 bases from J, with 12 bases between. CDR3 length: 15 amino acids. The CDR3 spells CASSYQGSRTDTQYF. The CDR3 DNA follows: TGTGCCAGCAGTTACCAGGGTTCGAGAACAGATACGCAGTATTTT.

As concerns this clone: The same CDR3 arises from other DNA sequences in this sample as well. The rearrangement uses TRBV27 and TRBJ1-5, with unresolved D. The CDR3 spans 15 residues. The germline V gene encodes CDR1 MNHEY and CDR2 SMNVEV (reference sequence). V lost 7 bases, J lost 0 bases, and 13 bases lay in between. CDR3 sequence: CASITDTYSNQPQHF. Here the CDR3 DNA reads TGTGCCAGCATCACCGATACATATAGCAATCAGCCCCAGCATTTT.

On this clone itself: Other DNA variants within this sample encode the same CDR3. The rearrangement links TRBV28 to TRBJ2-7, with TRBD1 identical over 9 bases. CDR1 is MDHEN and CDR2 is SYDVKM in the germline V gene. The CDR3 has 14 residues. The junction had 3 bases not matched to a gene; V was cut back by 4 bases and J by 2 bases. In nucleotides, the CDR3 is TGTGCCAGCAGTTCGGGACAGGGAGCCTACGAGCAGTACTTC. Protein product: CASSSGQGAYEQYF.

This chain connects TRBV5-8 to TRBJ2-3, with 7 nucleotides matching TRBD1. CDR3 length equals 13 residues. J lost 0 bases, V lost 9 bases, and 4 bases had no gene match. CDR1 is SGHTS and CDR2 is YDEGEE in the germline V gene. CDR3 in DNA: TGTGCCACCGGGACAGAGAGCACAGATACGCAGTATTTT. Its translation is CATGTESTDTQYF. Full variable domain (remainder filled in from reference TRBV5-8 and TRBJ2-3): EAGVTQSPTHLIKTRGQQATLRCSPISGHTSVYWYQQALGLGLQFLLWYDEGEERNRGNFPPRFSGRQFPNYSSELNVNALELEDSALYLCATGTESTDTQYFGPGTRLTVL.